One and the same sample provided the 27 T cell receptor beta chains below, sequenced in a study of blood T cell repertoires in COVID-19. Clones were sequenced by immunoSEQ multiplex PCR, and TCRdb holds only the in-frame ones, with some missing. The data show tens of thousands of clones, around 90% seen once. The sequencing sample was made of peripheral blood. Receptors originate from a human donor in a cohort sampled during active COVID-19.

CDR3 nucleotides: TGTGCCAGCAGCTCACAGGGGGCTTCTGGGAATGAGCAGTTCTTC. Translating it yields CASSSQGASGNEQFF. The chain couples TRBV7-2 to TRBJ2-1; 9 bases align to TRBD1. CDR1 and CDR2 (germline): SGHTA, FQGNSA. CDR3 length equals 15 residues. V lost 4 bases, J lost 7 bases, and 8 bases stayed unmatched.

V usage is TRBV6-2 or TRBV6-3 and J usage is TRBJ2-7; no firm D call. Looked up from germline, CDR1 is MNHEY and CDR2 is SVGEGT. This CDR3 comprises 14 residues. The ends were cut back, 2 bases at V and 1 base at J, with 9 bases in the middle. The CDR3 loop reads CASSYTGGSYEQYF. The CDR3 DNA sequence: TGTGCCAGCAGTTACACTGGCGGATCCTACGAGCAGTACTTC.

The V call is TRBV5-1, the J call TRBJ1-1; TRBD1 matches at 8 bases. Germline trimming cut 0 bases from V and 4 bases from J; bases unmatched to any gene: 8. This CDR3 is built from 16 residues. Germline V gene sequence: CDR1 SGHRS, CDR2 YFSETQ. This CDR3 is CASSLVQGASSTEAFF. For the CDR3, the DNA is TGCGCCAGCAGCTTGGTCCAGGGGGCGAGTTCCACTGAAGCTTTCTTT.

The rearrangement uses TRBV5-1 and TRBJ2-3, with TRBD2 matching 9 bases. V shed 4 bases and J 5 bases; nucleotides not matched to a gene: 8. In germline, CDR1 is SGHRS, CDR2 YFSETQ. The CDR3 is made up of 15 amino acids. This chain's CDR3 is CASSIGGRAIDTQYF. For the CDR3, the DNA is TGCGCCAGCAGCATAGGCGGGAGGGCCATAGATACGCAGTATTTT.

This chain links TRBV28 with TRBJ1-5, with 7 bases aligning to TRBD1. Germline V gene lookup returns CDR1 MDHEN and CDR2 SYDVKM. The CDR3 is 16 residues long. V lost 1 base, J lost 9 bases, and 12 bases stayed unmatched. CDR3 in amino acids: CASSLSLNRGGPPQHF. As DNA, the CDR3 is TGTGCCAGCAGTTTATCTCTCAACAGGGGCGGCCCGCCCCAGCATTTT.

The chain combines TRBV6-5 with TRBJ2-1; TRBD2 matches at 11 bases. Trimming at V came to 2 bases and at J to 9 bases, leaving 6 bases not matched to a gene. CDR3 length: 15 amino acids. The V gene's germline CDR1 is MNHEY and CDR2 SVGAGI. The CDR3 is CASSYNSGGAGEQFF. As DNA, the CDR3 is TGTGCCAGCAGTTACAATAGCGGGGGGGCGGGTGAGCAGTTCTTC.

The J gene is TRBJ1-4, the V gene TRBV5-6; 7 bases are a match to TRBD1. CDR1 is SGHDT and CDR2 is YYEEEE in the germline V gene. The CDR3 is 14 residues long. V lost 4 bases and J lost 3; bases outside the gene matches: 3. Written as DNA, the CDR3 is TGTGCCAGCAGCCACGGGACAGCTAATGAAAAACTGTTTTTT. It translates to CASSHGTANEKLFF.

The rearrangement links TRBV6-5 to TRBJ2-1; 11 nucleotides agree with TRBD1. The J segment lost 7 bases and the V segment lost 5 bases, leaving 4 bases of the junction unmatched. The CDR3 consists of 14 residues. The germline gives CDR1 MNHEY, CDR2 SVGAGI. As DNA, the CDR3 is TGTGCCAGCAGTAAGGGGACAGGGGGGAATGAGCAGTTCTTC. It encodes CASSKGTGGNEQFF.

The rearrangement uses TRBV5-8 and TRBJ1-5, with 7 positions matching TRBD1. Germline V CDR1 and CDR2: SGHTS, YDEGEE. With V trimmed by 4 bases and J by 7 bases, 8 bases remained unmatched. CDR3 length: 14 residues. This CDR3 is CASSTKTGAQPQHF. Written as DNA, the CDR3 is TGTGCCAGCAGCACCAAAACAGGGGCACAGCCCCAGCATTTT.

The gene calls are TRBV15 and TRBJ1-1; TRBD1 aligns across 8 bases. Germline CDR1 and CDR2: LNHNV and YYDKDF (reference sequence). Trimming at V came to 2 bases and at J to 3 bases, leaving 11 bases not matched to a gene. The CDR3 has 17 residues. The chain's CDR3 is CATSRRDRSVRYTEAFF. The CDR3 nucleotides are TGTGCCACCAGCAGAAGGGACAGGTCAGTGAGGTACACTGAAGCTTTCTTT.

V and J are TRBV28 and TRBJ2-7, with TRBD1 matching 8 bases. Trimming removed 7 bases from V and 1 base from J; junction bases left unmatched: 15. The germline CDR1 and CDR2 sequences are MDHEN and SYDVKM. The CDR3 covers 17 residues. The CDR3 region is CASNARGLSAASYEQYF. The CDR3, as DNA: TGTGCCAGCAACGCCAGGGGGCTATCGGCCGCATCCTACGAGCAGTACTTC.

The chain employs TRBV19 and TRBJ1-2; 7 positions agree with TRBD1. Germline values: CDR1 LNHDA, CDR2 SQIVND (reference sequence). After removal of 4 bases from V and 0 bases from J, the junction contained 2 bases not matched to a gene. The CDR3 loop spans 14 amino acids. DNA of the CDR3: TGTGCCAGTAGTAGGGACAGATCTAACTATGGCTACACCTTC. This encodes CASSRDRSNYGYTF.

This clone was seen just once. The V gene is TRBV18, the J gene TRBJ1-6; D not resolved. Germline loops: CDR1 KGHSH, CDR2 LQKENI. The ends were cut back, 3 bases at V and 4 bases at J, with 13 bases in the middle. The CDR3 extends over 16 amino acids. DNA of the CDR3: TGTGCCAGCTCACCGACAAGTACCGCGTATAATTCACCCCTCCACTTT. Translation: CASSPTSTAYNSPLHF.

The chain links TRBV6-5 to TRBJ1-2; 8 positions agree with TRBD1. Germline CDR1 MNHEY, CDR2 SVGAGI. The CDR3 extends over 13 amino acids. Trimming took 7 bases from V and 8 from J; bases not matched to a gene: 9. For the CDR3, the DNA is TGTGCCAGCACTCAGGACAGGGTAGGCGGCTACACCTTC. This translates into CASTQDRVGGYTF.

The gene calls are TRBV6-2 or TRBV6-3 and TRBJ2-2; 10 nucleotides match TRBD2. The CDR3 length is 17 residues. Germline trimming cut 4 bases from V and 0 bases from J; bases unmatched to any gene: 5. Germline V gives CDR1 MNHEY, CDR2 SVGEGT. The CDR3 spells CASSWPSGRANTGELFF. The CDR3 DNA is TGTGCCAGCAGTTGGCCAAGCGGGAGGGCGAACACCGGGGAGCTGTTTTTT.

This clone came up once. The chain combines TRBV5-1 with TRBJ2-7, with 9 bases fitting TRBD1. V shed 4 bases, J shed 5 bases, and the junction held 13 bases outside the gene matches. Per the germline V gene, CDR1 is SGHRS and CDR2 is YFSETQ. This CDR3 has 16 amino acids. The CDR3 here is CASSAGYRGPLNEQYF. CDR3 nucleotide sequence: TGCGCCAGCAGCGCTGGGTACAGGGGGCCTTTAAACGAGCAGTACTTC.

The gene calls are TRBV28 and TRBJ1-5; D may be TRBD1 (5 bases). From germline, CDR1 is MDHEN and CDR2 SYDVKM. CDR3 size: 16 residues. Trimming removed 3 bases at V and 3 bases at J, with 15 bases between. The CDR3 DNA follows: TGTGCCAGCAGTTTTTCGGGGGTAGGGTACAATCAGCCCCAGCATTTT. Translating it yields CASSFSGVGYNQPQHF.

This rearrangement joins TRBV5-1 to TRBJ1-1; D not certain. CDR3 length equals 13 residues. Germline V gives CDR1 SGHRS, CDR2 YFSETQ. With 0 bases removed from V and 2 bases from J, the gap between germline ends came to 5 bases. CDR3 residues: CASSLELNTEAFF. For the CDR3, the DNA is TGCGCCAGCAGCTTGGAGCTCAACACTGAAGCTTTCTTT.

The chain has TRBV27 and TRBJ1-1; D might be TRBD1 (5 bases). With 2 bases removed from V and 1 base from J, the gap between germline ends came to 11 bases. The CDR3 sequence is 15 residues long. The V gene's germline CDR1 is MNHEY and CDR2 SMNVEV (reference sequence). The CDR3 DNA is TGTGCCAGCAGTTTAACTACAACAGGGAACACTGAAGCTTTCTTT. The encoded protein is CASSLTTTGNTEAFF.

The CDR3 sequence: CASSPLGDTGELFF. The CDR3 region has the DNA TGTGCCAGCTCACCACTAGGGGACACCGGGGAGCTGTTTTTT. This chain uses TRBV18 with TRBJ2-2; weak D call: TRBD1 (5 bases). V lost 1 base to trimming and J lost 3 bases, with 6 bases between them. Germline CDR1 reads KGHSH; CDR2 reads LQKENI. The CDR3 consists of 14 residues.

V is TRBV24-1 and J is TRBJ2-1; the match to TRBD1 covers 10 bases. The CDR3 has 17 residues. Germline V gives CDR1 KGHDR, CDR2 SFDVKD. J lost 0 bases, V lost 4 bases, and 5 bases had no gene match. The CDR3 loop reads CATSDLRTGGSYNEQFF. CDR3 DNA: TGTGCCACCAGTGACCTAAGGACAGGGGGCTCCTACAATGAGCAGTTCTTC.

CDR3 region: CASSLPRLAGTYNEQFF. CDR3 in DNA: TGTGCCAGCAGTTTACCCCGACTAGCGGGGACATACAATGAGCAGTTCTTC. This chain links TRBV27 with TRBJ2-1, with 11 positions matching TRBD2. V was pared by 2 bases and J by 4 bases, with 7 bases of the junction left unmatched. CDR1 and CDR2 (germline): MNHEY, SMNVEV (reference sequence). This CDR3 has 17 amino acids.

The chain employs TRBV11-2 and TRBJ2-3, with 14 bases matching TRBD2. This CDR3 has 19 residues. V was clipped by 3 bases and J by 0 bases; unmatched bases: 8. Germline assignment: CDR1 SGHAT and CDR2 FQNNGV. The CDR3 here is CASSLSTSGRGTSTDTQYF. DNA for the CDR3: TGTGCCAGCAGCTTGTCGACTAGCGGGAGGGGGACTAGCACAGATACGCAGTATTTT. The full variable domain, completed using reference TRBV11-2 and TRBJ2-3, is EAGVAQSPRYKIIEKRQSVAFWCNPISGHATLYWYQQILGQGPKLLIQFQNNGVVDDSQLPKDRFSAERLKGVDSTLKIQPAKLEDSAVYLCASSLSTSGRGTSTDTQYFGPGTRLTVL.

This chain uses TRBV6-2 or TRBV6-3 with TRBJ2-5, with TRBD2 matching 10 bases. The CDR3 totals 16 residues. Losses at the gene ends were 6 bases for V and 2 bases for J; bases not matched to a gene: 9. Germline loops: CDR1 MNHEY, CDR2 SVGEGT. CDR3 bases: TGTGCCAGCAGCCCCGGACTAGCGGTTCAACAAGAGACCCAGTACTTC. Translating gives CASSPGLAVQQETQYF.

This sequence joins TRBV2 and TRBJ2-7; D is ambiguous. V lost 1 base to trimming and J lost 10 bases, with 17 bases between them. Germline CDR1 and CDR2: SNHLY and FYNNEI. This CDR3 has 14 residues. The CDR3 here is CASSEGARPHLQYF. The CDR3 region has the DNA TGTGCCAGCAGTGAAGGGGCCCGACCACACCTCCAGTACTTC.

The V and J genes are TRBV7-9 and TRBJ2-7, with 13 bases identical to TRBD2. The J segment lost 4 bases and the V segment lost 5 bases, leaving 2 bases of the junction unmatched. Germline loops: CDR1 SEHNR, CDR2 FQNEAQ (reference sequence). The CDR3 is made up of 14 amino acids. The CDR3 DNA reads as TGTGCCAGCAGCCGGACTAGCGGGAGTTACGAGCAGTACTTC. Encoded protein: CASSRTSGSYEQYF.

The chain couples TRBV6-6 to TRBJ2-7; 8 positions agree with TRBD2. Germline assignment: CDR1 MNHNY and CDR2 SVGAGI (reference sequence). This CDR3 spans 14 amino acids. V shed 2 bases, J shed 1 base, and the junction held 1 base outside the gene matches. CDR3 in DNA: TGTGCCAGCAGTTACACGGGGGGGTCCTACGAGCAGTACTTC. Translation gives CASSYTGGSYEQYF.